Many counts were recorded for the clone carrying this T cell receptor (beta chain). This sample is drawn from a study of T cells in Graves' hyperthyroidism and ophthalmopathy. Germline V gives CDR1 SQVTM, CDR2 ANQGSEA. The CDR3 contains 14 residues. The junction had 9 bases not matched to a gene; V was cut back by 4 bases and J by 4 bases. The source material, RNA transcripts, was used to amplify TCR beta CDR3 regions. HTBI primers were the set used in a first-round RT-PCR of the TCR CDR3. TCRdb analysed the multiplex PCR reads with MiXCR anew, one entry per CDR3 protein. In the table there are about half a million distinct CDR3 sequences, approximately 22% of which are singletons.

The sample taken for sequencing was blood. V usage is TRBV29-1 and J usage is TRBJ2-7, with 8 bases fitting TRBD2. The sequence was obtained from a woman between 70 and 85 years old with Graves' ophthalmopathy. The CDR3 reads CSVAGAGGRYEQYF. DNA for the CDR3: TGCAGCGTTGCAGGCGCGGGAGGTCGGTACGAGCAGTACTTC.